This T cell receptor (beta chain) was identified in a study of CD8 T cells in ankylosing spondylitis. Construction of TCR beta libraries was performed using quantitative 5'-RACE with molecular barcodes. From the 5' RACE reads, TCRdb called clonotypes with MiXCR, one entry per CDR3 protein. The sample records roughly 670,000 distinct CDR3 sequences, around a fifth being singletons. Study-wide points: Enrichment of disease-linked clones was reportedly significant in matched ankylosing spondylitis synovial fluid. Disease-linked clones bore a CD8+ phenotype, appearing relatively rarely in peripheral blood. Certain motif variants had earlier been reported in reactive arthritis synovial fluid and blood. A motif in TCR beta, a set of eight highly homologous variants, appeared characteristic of ankylosing spondylitis blood.

A few counts support this clonotype. Its specificity is unknown. The clonotype was recovered from a male donor with ankylosing spondylitis. Material for sequencing was blood, either unsorted or a sorted T cell fraction (not recorded which).

The CDR3 protein is CASSQEVGGLNTEAFF. The CDR3 nucleotides are TGTGCCAGCAGCCAAGAGGTAGGAGGCCTGAACACTGAAGCTTTCTTT. J is TRBJ1-1 and V is TRBV4-2, with D unclear. Germline-derived CDR1 and CDR2 are LGHNA and YNFKEQ. This CDR3 comprises 16 residues. The V end lost 0 bases, the J end lost 0 bases, and 11 bases lay between the germline ends.